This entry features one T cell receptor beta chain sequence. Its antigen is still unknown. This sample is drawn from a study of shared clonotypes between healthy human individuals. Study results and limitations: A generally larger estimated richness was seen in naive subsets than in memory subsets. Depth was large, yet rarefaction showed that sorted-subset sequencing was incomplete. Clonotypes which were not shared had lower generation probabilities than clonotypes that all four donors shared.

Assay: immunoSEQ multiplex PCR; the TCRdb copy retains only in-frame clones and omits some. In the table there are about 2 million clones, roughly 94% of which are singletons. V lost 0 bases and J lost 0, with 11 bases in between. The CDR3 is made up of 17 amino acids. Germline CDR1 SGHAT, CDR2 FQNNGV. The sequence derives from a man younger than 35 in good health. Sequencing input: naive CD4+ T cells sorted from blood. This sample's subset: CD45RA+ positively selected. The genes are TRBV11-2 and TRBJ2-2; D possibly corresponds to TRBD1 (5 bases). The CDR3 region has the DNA TGTGCCAGCAGCTTAGATTGGGAAGGGGCGAACACCGGGGAGCTGTTTTTT. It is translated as CASSLDWEGANTGELFF.